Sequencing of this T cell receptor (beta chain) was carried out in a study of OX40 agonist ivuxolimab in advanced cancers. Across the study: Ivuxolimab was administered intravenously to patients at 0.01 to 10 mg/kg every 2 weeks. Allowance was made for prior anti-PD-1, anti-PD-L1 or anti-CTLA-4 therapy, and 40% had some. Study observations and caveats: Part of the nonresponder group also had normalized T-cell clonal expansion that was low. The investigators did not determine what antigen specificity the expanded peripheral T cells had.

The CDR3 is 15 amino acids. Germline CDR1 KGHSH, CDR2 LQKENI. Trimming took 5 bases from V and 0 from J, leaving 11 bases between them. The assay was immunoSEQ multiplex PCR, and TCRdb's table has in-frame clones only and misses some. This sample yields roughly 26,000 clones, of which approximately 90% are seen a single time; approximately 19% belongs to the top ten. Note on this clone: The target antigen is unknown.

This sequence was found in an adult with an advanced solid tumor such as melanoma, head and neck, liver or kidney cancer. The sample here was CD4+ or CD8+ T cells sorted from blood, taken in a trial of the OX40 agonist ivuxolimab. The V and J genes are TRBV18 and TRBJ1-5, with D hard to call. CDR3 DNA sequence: TGTGCCAGCTCAGATGGACGGGATAGCAATCAGCCCCAGCATTTT. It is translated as CASSDGRDSNQPQHF.